The 30 T cell receptor beta chains presented below share a single source sample, sequenced in a study of cytomegalovirus exposure and HLA in healthy donors. PCR used 60 Vbeta primers and 13 Jbeta primers. The table came from immunoSEQ multiplex PCR; TCRdb's copy has only in-frame clones and leaves some out. The table lists 65,000 to 75,000 clones, approximately 71% of them singletons. Source material: PBMCs. The source of these receptors is a woman in her thirties in good health and CMV-seronegative.

This clone has just one count. The chain is built from TRBV30 and TRBJ2-7; 7 bases agree with TRBD1. Trimming at V came to 7 bases and at J to 3 bases, leaving 9 bases not matched to a gene. Germline V gene lookup returns CDR1 GTSNPN and CDR2 SVGIG (reference sequence). The CDR3 loop spans 13 amino acids. The CDR3 loop reads CAFGGQAFYEQYF. The CDR3 DNA is TGTGCCTTCGGCGGACAGGCATTCTACGAGCAGTACTTC.

The chain carries TRBV5-1 and TRBJ2-7; 9 nucleotides align to TRBD1. J lost 7 bases, V lost 0 bases, and 8 bases had no gene match. This CDR3 comprises 15 residues. The V gene's germline CDR1 is SGHRS and CDR2 YFSETQ. The CDR3 is CASSLAGQGTREQYF. The CDR3 nucleotides are TGCGCCAGCAGCTTGGCGGGACAGGGCACTAGAGAGCAGTACTTC.

The chain links TRBV7-8 to TRBJ2-3; 15 bases match TRBD2. The trim removed 4 bases at V and 7 bases at J, leaving 18 bases unmatched. The CDR3 is 20 residues long. Per the germline V gene, CDR1 is SGHVS and CDR2 is FQNEAQ. CDR3 amino acids: CASSYRTSGGGPRGTNTQYF. The CDR3 nucleotides are TGTGCCAGCAGCTACCGGACTAGCGGGGGGGGGCCGAGGGGGACGAATACGCAGTATTTT.

J is TRBJ1-3 and V is TRBV6-5; the D gene is possibly TRBD1 (5 bases). Trimming took off 6 bases at V and 1 base at J, with 7 bases between the two ends. In germline, CDR1 is MNHEY, CDR2 SVGAGI. This CDR3 region has 13 residues. The CDR3: CASRPGSGNTIYF. In DNA, the CDR3 is TGTGCCAGCAGGCCAGGGTCTGGAAACACCATATATTTT.

V is TRBV4-2 and J is TRBJ1-1, with D possibly TRBD1 on 6 matching bases. Germline V lookup: CDR1 LGHNA, CDR2 YNFKEQ. This CDR3 comprises 13 residues. V shed 4 bases and J shed 0 bases, with 6 bases lying between them. CDR3 DNA sequence: TGTGCCAGCAGCCGACAGGTGAACACTGAAGCTTTCTTT. It specifies CASSRQVNTEAFF.

Remarks on this clone: Mismatch with germline at one junction end may stem from a read error. Other DNA sequences in the sample encode the same CDR3. The J gene is TRBJ1-3, the V gene TRBV5-1; 9 bases align to TRBD1. The CDR3 contains 16 residues. CDR1 SGHRS and CDR2 YFSETQ come from the germline V gene. The CDR3, as DNA: TGTGCCAGCAGCTTGGGGACAGGGCGGTCTGGAAACACCATATATTTT. Translating it yields CASSLGTGRSGNTIYF. Filled out from reference TRBV5-1 and TRBJ1-3, the complete variable domain reads KAGVTQTPRYLIKTRGQQVTLSCSPISGHRSVSWYQQTPGQGLQFLFEYFSETQRNKGNFPGRFSGRQFSNSRSEMNVSTLELGDSALYLCASSLGTGRSGNTIYFGEGSWLTVV.

The chain is built from TRBV20-1 and TRBJ2-3; unclear D gene. V was clipped by 3 bases and J by 2 bases, with 3 bases between them. Germline V gene sequence: CDR1 DFQATT, CDR2 SNEGSKA (reference sequence). The CDR3 consists of 11 residues. The CDR3 nucleotides read TGCAGTGCTAGGTACACAGATACGCAGTATTTT. It specifies CSARYTDTQYF.

There are a few counts of this clone. The gene calls are TRBV6-5 and TRBJ2-7; tentative D call: TRBD2 (7 bases). The germline CDR1 and CDR2 sequences are MNHEY and SVGAGI. Trimming removed 6 bases at V and 7 bases at J, with 22 bases between. The CDR3 extends over 15 amino acids. CDR3 in DNA: TGTGCCAGCAGCCCGGGGGGTGGGGGGCTTGGTGAGCAGTACTTC. This encodes CASSPGGGGLGEQYF.

V usage is TRBV11-2 and J usage is TRBJ1-4; 10 nucleotides align to TRBD1. Germline V gene data show CDR1 as SGHAT and CDR2 as FQNNGV. CDR3 length: 14 amino acids. V lost 3 bases and J lost 8; bases outside the gene matches: 3. The CDR3, as DNA: TGTGCCAGCAGCTTGGGGACAGGGGAGGAAAAACTGTTTTTT. It is translated as CASSLGTGEEKLFF.

This sequence joins TRBV9 and TRBJ2-5, with 8 positions matching TRBD2. Germline CDR1 SGDLS, CDR2 YYNGEE. V was clipped by 4 bases and J by 1 base; unmatched bases: 12. This CDR3 has 17 residues. Here the CDR3 DNA reads TGTGCCAGCAGCCTCGGGACTAGTGGGGGGGGCCAAGAGACCCAGTACTTC. This encodes CASSLGTSGGGQETQYF. Based on the CDR3 plus reference TRBV9 and TRBJ2-5, the full variable domain is DSGVTQTPKHLITATGQRVTLRCSPRSGDLSVYWYQQSLDQGLQFLIQYYNGEERAKGNILERFSAQQFPDLHSELNLSSLELGDSALYFCASSLGTSGGGQETQYFGPGTRLLVL.

CDR3 in amino acids: CASSPPLAYNEQFF. In DNA, the CDR3 is TGTGCCAGCAGCCCACCACTAGCCTACAATGAGCAGTTCTTC. This chain uses TRBV7-9 with TRBJ2-1; possibly TRBD2 for D (5 bases). This CDR3 has 14 residues. Trimming removed 5 bases at V and 2 bases at J, with 10 bases between. Germline values: CDR1 SEHNR, CDR2 FQNEAQ (reference sequence).

The rearrangement links TRBV7-3 to TRBJ2-5, with TRBD2 identical over 9 bases. The DNA end is a closer match to TRBJ2-7, so the J assignment may be wrong. The V gene's germline CDR1 is SGHTA and CDR2 FQGTGA. The CDR3 is 12 amino acids. The CDR3 region is CASSAGGDEQYF. CDR3 DNA sequence: TGTGCCAGCAGCGCGGGGGGGGACGAGCAGTACTTC.

The rearrangement uses TRBV18 and TRBJ1-2; 10 bases line up with TRBD1. Germline CDR1 is KGHSH and CDR2 is LQKENI. This CDR3 spans 18 amino acids. Trimming took 3 bases from V and 4 from J; bases not matched to a gene: 14. The CDR3 bases are TGTGCCAGCTCACCCACCGGGACAGGGGAGAAACCGATCTATGGCTACACCTTC. Its protein is CASSPTGTGEKPIYGYTF.

The V and J genes are TRBV9 and TRBJ1-1; the match to TRBD1 covers 8 bases. With V trimmed by 4 bases and J by 3 bases, 8 bases remained unmatched. Germline V lookup: CDR1 SGDLS, CDR2 YYNGEE. The CDR3 sequence is 15 residues long. The CDR3: CASSKAGGQYTEAFF. CDR3 DNA sequence: TGTGCCAGCAGCAAAGCAGGGGGCCAGTACACTGAAGCTTTCTTT.

The chain couples TRBV10-3 to TRBJ2-3, with D perhaps TRBD2 (6 bases). Trimming stripped 4 bases from V and 4 bases from J, with 12 bases between. This CDR3 is 14 amino acids long. CDR1 is ENHRY, CDR2 SYGVKD, per germline. CDR3 amino acids: CAISVSTSSDTQYF. The CDR3 DNA reads as TGTGCCATCAGTGTCTCGACTAGTTCAGATACGCAGTATTTT.

The chain uses TRBV7-3 and TRBJ2-6, with D maybe TRBD1 (5 bases). The V gene lost 1 base and the J gene lost 2 bases, with 6 bases spanning the gap. The germline CDR1 and CDR2 sequences are SGHTA and FQGTGA. The CDR3 has 15 residues. DNA for the CDR3: TGTGCCAGCAGCTTAAGCAGGGCTGGGGCCAACGTCCTGACTTTC. Translated: CASSLSRAGANVLTF. Together with reference TRBV7-3 and TRBJ2-6, the CDR3 gives the full variable domain: GAGVSQTPSNKVTEKGKYVELRCDPISGHTALYWYRQSLGQGPEFLIYFQGTGAADDSGLPNDRFFAVRPEGSVSTLKIQRTERGDSAVYLCASSLSRAGANVLTFGAGSRLTVL.

Written as DNA, the CDR3 is TGTGCCAGCAGAATACAGCCGACCTTGAACACTGAAGCTTTCTTT. It translates to CASRIQPTLNTEAFF. J is TRBJ1-1 and V is TRBV6-1; no reliable D call. The ends were cut back, 6 bases at V and 0 bases at J, with 14 bases in the middle. The CDR3 runs 15 residues. Germline V gene sequence: CDR1 MNHNS, CDR2 SASEGT.

In this sample, this clone turned up once. The rearrangement joins TRBV13 to TRBJ2-1; 10 positions agree with TRBD2. The CDR3 runs to 15 residues. V gave up 1 base and J gave up 4 bases; unmatched junction bases: 1. The germline V gene encodes CDR1 PRHDT and CDR2 FYEKMQ (reference sequence). CDR3 sequence (DNA): TGTGCCAGCAGCTTAGAAGCGGGGGGGTACAATGAGCAGTTCTTC. It specifies CASSLEAGGYNEQFF.

The genes are TRBV7-2 and TRBJ1-1, with D perhaps TRBD1 (5 bases). The CDR3 is made up of 14 amino acids. Germline CDR1 and CDR2: SGHTA and FQGNSA. Between the trimmed V and J ends, which lost 3 bases and 4 bases, there was a span of 12 bases. The CDR3 region has the DNA TGTGCCAGCAGCTTGATCTCCGGGGGCACTGAAGCTTTCTTT. This codes for CASSLISGGTEAFF.

The genes are TRBV4-1 and TRBJ1-5, with TRBD1 matching 8 bases. From germline, CDR1 is MGHRA and CDR2 YSYEKL. J was trimmed by 0 bases and V by 3 bases; bases with no gene match: 4. This CDR3 is built from 16 residues. The CDR3 region is CASSQGQAFSNQPQHF. The CDR3 bases are TGCGCCAGCAGCCAGGGACAGGCGTTTAGCAATCAGCCCCAGCATTTT.

The chain carries TRBV6-6 and TRBJ2-2, with 7 bases lining up with TRBD1. With 5 bases clipped from V and 5 bases from J, the junction kept 8 bases outside the gene matches. The CDR3 covers 15 residues. Per germline, CDR1 MNHNY and CDR2 SVGAGI (reference sequence). DNA of the CDR3: TGTGCCAGCAGTGTGAGGACAGGCGGGACCGGGGAGCTGTTTTTT. Amino acid sequence: CASSVRTGGTGELFF.

This sequence joins TRBV7-2 and TRBJ2-1, with 7 bases lining up with TRBD1. CDR3 length equals 16 residues. The germline CDR1 and CDR2 sequences are SGHTA and FQGNSA. The J segment lost 7 bases and the V segment lost 5 bases, leaving 14 bases of the junction unmatched. The CDR3 spells CASSRGQFGFRNEQFF. In DNA form, the CDR3 reads TGTGCCAGCAGCCGGGGACAGTTCGGGTTTAGGAATGAGCAGTTCTTC.

This clone has a single count. This chain uses TRBV30 with TRBJ2-7; TRBD1 matches at 8 bases. The junction had 5 bases not matched to a gene; V was cut back by 2 bases and J by 2 bases. The CDR3 contains 14 residues. Germline loops: CDR1 GTSNPN, CDR2 SVGIG (reference sequence). CDR3 bases: TGTGCCTGGAGTAAAGGGACAGGCGCCTACGAGCAGTACTTC. Residues: CAWSKGTGAYEQYF.

This chain uses TRBV2 with TRBJ2-3; TRBD1 agrees at 8 bases. Trimming removed 6 bases from V and 3 bases from J; junction bases left unmatched: 11. The germline V gene has CDR1 SNHLY and CDR2 FYNNEI. The CDR3 length is 16 residues. CDR3 in amino acids: CASSDSWTGRTDTQYF. The CDR3, as DNA: TGTGCCAGCAGCGACTCCTGGACAGGGAGAACAGATACGCAGTATTTT.

This clone was seen more than once but under ten times. V gene TRBV6-1 combines with J gene TRBJ1-5, with D perhaps matching TRBD1 (5 bases). Trimming stripped 5 bases from V and 6 bases from J, with 14 bases between. There are 14 residues in the CDR3. Germline V gene data show CDR1 as MNHNS and CDR2 as SASEGT. The chain's CDR3 is CASSPVQDAQPQHF. CDR3 coding DNA: TGTGCCAGCAGTCCCGTACAGGACGCTCAGCCCCAGCATTTT.

As for this clone: The same CDR3 also results from other DNA sequences found in this sample. The chain joins TRBV27 to TRBJ1-2, with D unresolved. V gave up 3 bases and J gave up 5 bases, with 10 bases separating them. The CDR3 consists of 13 residues. CDR1 MNHEY and CDR2 SMNVEV come from the germline V gene (reference sequence). The CDR3 here is CASSLGRSYGYTF. The CDR3 DNA is TGTGCCAGCAGTTTGGGCAGATCGTATGGCTACACCTTC.

The chain employs TRBV6-5 and TRBJ2-3; 7 bases are a match to TRBD2. Germline V gene sequence: CDR1 MNHEY, CDR2 SVGAGI. J gave up 1 base and V 8 bases, and 6 bases lay outside the gene matches. The CDR3 is 14 amino acids. The CDR3 loop reads CASFKAGGTDTQYF. In nucleotides, the CDR3 is TGTGCCAGCTTTAAGGCGGGGGGCACAGATACGCAGTATTTT.

Note on this clone: Likely a read error: the CDR3 ends without its conserved phenylalanine or tryptophan. The chain is built from TRBV14 and TRBJ1-2, with D possibly matching TRBD1 (5 bases). The CDR3 runs to 15 residues. V lost 4 bases, J lost 5 bases, and 17 bases lay in between. Germline-derived CDR1 and CDR2 are SGHDN and FVKESK. Written as DNA, the CDR3 is TGTGCCAGCAGCCCCACTTCGGACGGGACTTATGGCTACACCTCC. This sequence encodes CASSPTSDGTYGYTS.

The genes are TRBV10-2 and TRBJ2-3; tentatively, D is TRBD1 (7 bases). The V end lost 4 bases, the J end lost 2 bases, and 16 bases lay between the germline ends. This CDR3 is built from 16 residues. Germline CDR1 WSHSY, CDR2 SAAADI. The CDR3: CASSGGPRGATDTQYF. CDR3 sequence (DNA): TGCGCCAGCAGTGGCGGCCCCAGGGGGGCCACAGATACGCAGTATTTT.

CDR3 sequence reads: CASRDRGYGYTF. CDR3 sequence (DNA): TGTGCCAGCAGGGACAGAGGCTATGGCTACACCTTC. The chain recombines TRBV28 with TRBJ1-2, with a possible D match to TRBD1 (6 bases). The CDR3 totals 12 residues. Looked up from germline, CDR1 is MDHEN and CDR2 is SYDVKM. The ends were cut back, 6 bases at V and 4 bases at J, with 9 bases in the middle.